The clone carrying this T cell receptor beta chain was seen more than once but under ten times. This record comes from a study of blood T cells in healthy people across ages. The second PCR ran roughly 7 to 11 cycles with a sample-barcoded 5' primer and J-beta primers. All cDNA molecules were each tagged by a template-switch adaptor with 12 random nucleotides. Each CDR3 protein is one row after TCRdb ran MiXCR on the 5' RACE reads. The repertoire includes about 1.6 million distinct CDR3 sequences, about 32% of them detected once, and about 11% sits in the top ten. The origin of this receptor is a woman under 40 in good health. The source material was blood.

CDR3 coding DNA: TGTGCCAGCAGCTTATCGTCCGGGACAAACACTGAAGCTTTCTTT. Translating it yields CASSLSSGTNTEAFF. V usage is TRBV7-3 and J usage is TRBJ1-1; possible D gene TRBD1, 6 bases. Trimming left V 2 bases short and J 2 bases short, with 12 bases between. The CDR3 has 15 residues. Germline V gives CDR1 SGHTA, CDR2 FQGTGA.